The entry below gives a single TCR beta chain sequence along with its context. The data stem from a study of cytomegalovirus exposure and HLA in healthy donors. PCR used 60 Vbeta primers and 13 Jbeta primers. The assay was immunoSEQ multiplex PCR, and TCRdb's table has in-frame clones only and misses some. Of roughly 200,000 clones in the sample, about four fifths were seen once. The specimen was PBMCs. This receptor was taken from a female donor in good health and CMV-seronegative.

In DNA form, the CDR3 reads TGTGCCAGCAGTGGCCGCCTCTTACAGGGGAGCCAGCCCCAGCATTTT. It translates to CASSGRLLQGSQPQHF. The genes are TRBV2 and TRBJ1-5; 7 nucleotides line up with TRBD1. The germline gives CDR1 SNHLY, CDR2 FYNNEI. CDR3 length: 16 amino acids. The V segment lost 4 bases and the J segment 7 bases; nucleotides outside the gene matches: 13.